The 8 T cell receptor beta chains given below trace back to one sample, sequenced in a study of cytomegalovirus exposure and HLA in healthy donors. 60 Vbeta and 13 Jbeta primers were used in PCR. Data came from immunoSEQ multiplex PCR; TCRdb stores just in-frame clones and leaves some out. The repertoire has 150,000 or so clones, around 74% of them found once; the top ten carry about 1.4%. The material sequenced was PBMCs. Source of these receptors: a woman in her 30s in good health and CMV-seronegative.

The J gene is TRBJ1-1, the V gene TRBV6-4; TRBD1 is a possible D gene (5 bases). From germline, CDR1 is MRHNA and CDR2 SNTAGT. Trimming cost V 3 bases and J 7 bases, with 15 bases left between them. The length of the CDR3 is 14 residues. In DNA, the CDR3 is TGTGCCAGCAGTGAATCAGGGCCCATCGGTGAAGCTTTCTTT. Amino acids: CASSESGPIGEAFF.

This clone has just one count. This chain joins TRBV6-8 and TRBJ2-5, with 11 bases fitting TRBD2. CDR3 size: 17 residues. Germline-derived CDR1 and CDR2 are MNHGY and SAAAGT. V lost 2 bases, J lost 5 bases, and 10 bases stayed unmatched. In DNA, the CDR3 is TGTGCCAGCAGTTACGTCCTAGCGGGGGGCCGGTGGGAGACCCAGTACTTC. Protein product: CASSYVLAGGRWETQYF.

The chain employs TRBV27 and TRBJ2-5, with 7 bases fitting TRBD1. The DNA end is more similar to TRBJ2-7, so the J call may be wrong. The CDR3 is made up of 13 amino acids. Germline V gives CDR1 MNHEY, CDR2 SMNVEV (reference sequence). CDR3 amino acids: CASRGGASYEQYF. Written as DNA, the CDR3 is TGTGCCAGCAGAGGGGGCGCCTCCTACGAGCAGTACTTC.

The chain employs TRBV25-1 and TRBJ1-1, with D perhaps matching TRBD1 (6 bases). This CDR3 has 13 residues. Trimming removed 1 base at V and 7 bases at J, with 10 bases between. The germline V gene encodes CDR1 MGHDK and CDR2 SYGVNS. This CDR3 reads CASSEFTGHEAFF. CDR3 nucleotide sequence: TGTGCCAGCAGTGAATTTACAGGGCATGAAGCTTTCTTT.

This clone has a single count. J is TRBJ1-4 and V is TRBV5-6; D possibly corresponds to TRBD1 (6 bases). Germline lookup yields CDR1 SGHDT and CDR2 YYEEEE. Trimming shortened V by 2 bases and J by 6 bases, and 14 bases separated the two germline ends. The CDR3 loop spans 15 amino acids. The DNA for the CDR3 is TGTGCCAGCAGCTTCGCCGGGTACAGGGATGAAAAACTGTTTTTT. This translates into CASSFAGYRDEKLFF.

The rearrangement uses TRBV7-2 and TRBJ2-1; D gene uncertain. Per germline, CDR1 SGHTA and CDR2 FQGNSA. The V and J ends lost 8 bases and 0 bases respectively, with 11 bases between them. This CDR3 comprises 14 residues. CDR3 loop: CASGSLSSYNEQFF. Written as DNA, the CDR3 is TGTGCCAGCGGCTCCCTGAGCTCCTACAATGAGCAGTTCTTC.

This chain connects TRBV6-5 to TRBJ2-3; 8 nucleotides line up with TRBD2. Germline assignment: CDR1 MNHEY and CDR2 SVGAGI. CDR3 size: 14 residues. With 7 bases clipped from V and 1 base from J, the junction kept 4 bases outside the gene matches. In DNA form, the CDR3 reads TGTGCCAGCAATCCGGGACTAGGCACAGATACGCAGTATTTT. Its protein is CASNPGLGTDTQYF.

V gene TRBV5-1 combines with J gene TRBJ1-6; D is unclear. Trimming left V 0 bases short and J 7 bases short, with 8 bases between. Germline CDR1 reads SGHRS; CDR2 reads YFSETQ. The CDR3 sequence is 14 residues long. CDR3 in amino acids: CASSLAGLNSPLHF. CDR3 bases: TGCGCCAGCAGCTTGGCGGGGTTGAATTCACCCCTCCACTTT.